The clone carrying this T cell receptor (beta chain) came up a few times. The antigen is undetermined. Between the trimmed V and J ends, which lost 6 bases and 10 bases, there was a span of 6 bases. The CDR3 is 9 residues long. Germline V lookup: CDR1 LGHDT, CDR2 YNNKEL (reference sequence). These data belong to a study of OX40 agonist ivuxolimab in advanced cancers. General observations from the study: Among the lowest peripheral clonal expansion occurred in 0.1-3.0 mg/kg partial responders. On average, a greater number of expanded clones characterised CD8+ T cells relative to CD4+.

Libraries were prepared by immunoSEQ multiplex PCR; TCRdb keeps only in-frame clonotypes and omits some of them. This repertoire shows some 73,000 clones, 75% to 90% found once; its top ten account for roughly 0.5%. The chain joins TRBV3-1 (or the pseudogene TRBV3-2) to TRBJ1-1; D unclear. The input for sequencing was CD4+ or CD8+ T cells sorted from blood, taken in a trial of the OX40 agonist ivuxolimab. The source is an adult with an advanced solid tumor such as melanoma, head and neck, liver or kidney cancer. The CDR3 DNA sequence: TGTGCCAGCAGTGAAATAGCTTTCTTT. This encodes CASSEIAFF.